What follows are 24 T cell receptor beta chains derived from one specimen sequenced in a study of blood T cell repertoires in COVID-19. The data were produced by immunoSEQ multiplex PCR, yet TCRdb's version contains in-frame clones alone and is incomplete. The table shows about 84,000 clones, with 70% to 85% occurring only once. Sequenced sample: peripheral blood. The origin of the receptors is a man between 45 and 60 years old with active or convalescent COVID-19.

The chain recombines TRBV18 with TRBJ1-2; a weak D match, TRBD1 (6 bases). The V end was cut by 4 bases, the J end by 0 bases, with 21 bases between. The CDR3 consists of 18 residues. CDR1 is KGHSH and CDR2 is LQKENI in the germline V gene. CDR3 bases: TGTGCCAGCTCACGCACGGGGGGCAGGTTGGAGACTAACTATGGCTACACCTTC. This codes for CASSRTGGRLETNYGYTF.

The chain's CDR3 is CASSPDSGRGGDIQYF. CDR3 sequence (DNA): TGTGCCAGCTCACCGGACTCCGGAAGGGGAGGGGACATTCAGTACTTC. The gene calls are TRBV18 and TRBJ2-4, with 7 bases fitting TRBD2. The CDR3 extends over 16 amino acids. V was pared by 3 bases and J by 8 bases, with 13 bases of the junction left unmatched. CDR1 is KGHSH and CDR2 is LQKENI in the germline V gene.

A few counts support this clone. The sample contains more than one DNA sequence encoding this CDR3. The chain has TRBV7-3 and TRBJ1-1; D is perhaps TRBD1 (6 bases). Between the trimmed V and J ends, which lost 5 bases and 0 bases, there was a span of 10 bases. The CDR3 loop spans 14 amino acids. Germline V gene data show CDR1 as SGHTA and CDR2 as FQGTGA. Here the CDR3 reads CASSRDRMNTEAFF. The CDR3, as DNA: TGTGCCAGCAGCCGAGACAGGATGAACACTGAAGCTTTCTTT.

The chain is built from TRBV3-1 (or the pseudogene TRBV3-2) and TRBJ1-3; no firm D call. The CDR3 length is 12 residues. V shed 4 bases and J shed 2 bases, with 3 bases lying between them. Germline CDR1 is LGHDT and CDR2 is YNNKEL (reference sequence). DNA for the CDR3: TGTGCCAGCAGCCCTACTGGAAACACCATATATTTT. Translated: CASSPTGNTIYF.

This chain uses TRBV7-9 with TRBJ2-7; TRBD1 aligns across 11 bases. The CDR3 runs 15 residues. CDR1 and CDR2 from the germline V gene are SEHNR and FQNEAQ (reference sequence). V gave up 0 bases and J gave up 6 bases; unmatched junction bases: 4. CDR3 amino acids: CASSLAGTGGSEQYF. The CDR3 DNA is TGTGCCAGCAGCTTAGCCGGGACAGGGGGTTCCGAGCAGTACTTC.

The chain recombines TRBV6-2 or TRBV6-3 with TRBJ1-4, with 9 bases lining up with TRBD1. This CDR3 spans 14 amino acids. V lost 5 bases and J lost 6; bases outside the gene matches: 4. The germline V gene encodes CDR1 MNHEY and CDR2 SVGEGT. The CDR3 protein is CASSQQGAYEKLFF. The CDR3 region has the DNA TGTGCCAGCAGTCAACAGGGGGCGTATGAAAAACTGTTTTTT.

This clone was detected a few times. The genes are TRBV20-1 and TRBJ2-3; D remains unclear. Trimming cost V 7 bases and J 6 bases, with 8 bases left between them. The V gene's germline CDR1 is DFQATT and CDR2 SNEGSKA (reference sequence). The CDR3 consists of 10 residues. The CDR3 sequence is CSVWADTQYF. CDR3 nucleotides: TGCAGTGTATGGGCGGATACGCAGTATTTT.

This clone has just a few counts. CDR3 protein: CASRLPPWDRSTDTQYF. CDR3 bases: TGCGCCAGCAGACTCCCCCCCTGGGACAGGAGCACAGATACGCAGTATTTT. The chain is built from TRBV10-2 and TRBJ2-3, with 8 bases fitting TRBD1. Germline CDR1 WSHSY, CDR2 SAAADI. The V segment lost 6 bases and the J segment 0 bases; nucleotides outside the gene matches: 11. This CDR3 spans 17 amino acids.

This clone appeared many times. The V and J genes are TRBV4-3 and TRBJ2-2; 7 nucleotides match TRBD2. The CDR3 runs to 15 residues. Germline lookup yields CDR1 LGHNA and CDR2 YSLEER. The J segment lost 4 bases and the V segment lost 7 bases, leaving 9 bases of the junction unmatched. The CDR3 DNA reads TGCGCCAGCACCTCGACTAGCCGGTCCACCGGGGAGCTGTTTTTT. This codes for CASTSTSRSTGELFF.

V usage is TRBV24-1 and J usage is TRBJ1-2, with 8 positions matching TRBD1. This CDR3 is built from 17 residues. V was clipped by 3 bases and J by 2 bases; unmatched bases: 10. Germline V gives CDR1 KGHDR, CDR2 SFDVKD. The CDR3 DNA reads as TGTGCCACCAGTGATCACCCAAGGACAGGGCAGAACTATGGCTACACCTTC. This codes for CATSDHPRTGQNYGYTF.

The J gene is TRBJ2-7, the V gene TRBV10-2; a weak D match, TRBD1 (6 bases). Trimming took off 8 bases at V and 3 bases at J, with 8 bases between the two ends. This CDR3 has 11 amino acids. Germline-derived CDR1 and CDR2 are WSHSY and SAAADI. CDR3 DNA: TGCGCCAGCGGACAGCGCTACGAGCAGTACTTC. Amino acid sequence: CASGQRYEQYF.

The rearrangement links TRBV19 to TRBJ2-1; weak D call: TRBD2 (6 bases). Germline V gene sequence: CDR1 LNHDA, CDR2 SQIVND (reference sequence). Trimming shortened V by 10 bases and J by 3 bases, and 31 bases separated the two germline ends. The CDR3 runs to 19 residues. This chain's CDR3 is CAKSGERDRDGKFYNEQFF. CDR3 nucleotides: TGTGCCAAATCGGGAGAGAGAGACCGGGACGGAAAATTCTACAATGAGCAGTTCTTC.

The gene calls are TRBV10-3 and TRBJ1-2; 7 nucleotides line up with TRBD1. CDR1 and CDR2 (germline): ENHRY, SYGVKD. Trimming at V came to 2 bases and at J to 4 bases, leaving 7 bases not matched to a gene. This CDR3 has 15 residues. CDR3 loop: CAISEGTVGIYGYTF. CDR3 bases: TGTGCCATCAGTGAGGGGACAGTCGGGATCTATGGCTACACCTTC.

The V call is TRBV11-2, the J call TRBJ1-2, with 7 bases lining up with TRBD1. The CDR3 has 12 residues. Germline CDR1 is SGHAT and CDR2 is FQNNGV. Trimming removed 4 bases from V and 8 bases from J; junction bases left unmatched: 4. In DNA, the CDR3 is TGTGCCAGCAGCTCTGACAGGGACGGCTACACCTTC. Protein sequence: CASSSDRDGYTF.

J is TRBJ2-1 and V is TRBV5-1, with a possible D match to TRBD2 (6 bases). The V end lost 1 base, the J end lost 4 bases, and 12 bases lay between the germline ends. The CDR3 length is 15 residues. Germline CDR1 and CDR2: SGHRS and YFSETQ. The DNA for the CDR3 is TGCGCCAGCAGCTTGCCGGGACTTCTTTACAATGAGCAGTTCTTC. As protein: CASSLPGLLYNEQFF.

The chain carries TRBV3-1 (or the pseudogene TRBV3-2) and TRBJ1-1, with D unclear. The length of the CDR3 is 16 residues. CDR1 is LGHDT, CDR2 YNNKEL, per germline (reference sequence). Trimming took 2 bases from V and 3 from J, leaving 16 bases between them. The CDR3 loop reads CASSQSRGSDYTEAFF. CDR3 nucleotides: TGTGCCAGCAGCCAATCGAGAGGGTCTGATTACACTGAAGCTTTCTTT.

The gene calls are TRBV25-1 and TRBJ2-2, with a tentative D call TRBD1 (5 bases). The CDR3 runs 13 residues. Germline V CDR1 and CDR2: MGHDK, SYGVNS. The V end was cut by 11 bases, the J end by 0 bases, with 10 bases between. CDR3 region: CAAQGPNTGELFF. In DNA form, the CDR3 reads TGTGCCGCTCAGGGCCCGAACACCGGGGAGCTGTTTTTT.

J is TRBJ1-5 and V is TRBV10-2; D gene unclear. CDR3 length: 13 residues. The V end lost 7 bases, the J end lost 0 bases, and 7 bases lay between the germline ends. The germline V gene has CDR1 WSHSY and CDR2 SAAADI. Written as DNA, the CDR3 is TGCGCCAGCATGAGGGATAGCAATCAGCCCCAGCATTTT. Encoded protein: CASMRDSNQPQHF.

The CDR3 reads CASSPSGGQETQYF. DNA for the CDR3: TGTGCCAGCTCACCTAGCGGGGGTCAAGAGACCCAGTACTTC. The rearrangement joins TRBV18 to TRBJ2-5, with TRBD2 identical over 9 bases. CDR3 size: 14 residues. Trimming cost V 3 bases and J 2 bases; bases outside gene matches: 1. Germline lookup yields CDR1 KGHSH and CDR2 LQKENI.

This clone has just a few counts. This CDR3 reads CASSPDSYSNQPQHF. The CDR3 nucleotides are TGCGCCAGCAGCCCGGACAGTTATAGCAATCAGCCCCAGCATTTT. The chain uses TRBV5-1 and TRBJ1-5; a weak D match, TRBD1 (6 bases). Germline assignment: CDR1 SGHRS and CDR2 YFSETQ. The CDR3 is 15 amino acids. V was clipped by 4 bases and J by 0 bases, with 11 bases between them.

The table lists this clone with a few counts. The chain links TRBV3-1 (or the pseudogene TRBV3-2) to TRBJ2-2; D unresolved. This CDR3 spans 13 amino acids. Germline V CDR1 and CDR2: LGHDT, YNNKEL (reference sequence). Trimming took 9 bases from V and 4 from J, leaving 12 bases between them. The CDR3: CASSNRVTGELFF. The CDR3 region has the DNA TGTGCCAGTAGTAATCGGGTCACCGGGGAGCTGTTTTTT.

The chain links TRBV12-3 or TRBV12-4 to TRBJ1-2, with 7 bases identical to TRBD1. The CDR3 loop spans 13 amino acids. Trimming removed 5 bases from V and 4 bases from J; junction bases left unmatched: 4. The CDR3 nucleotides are TGTGCCAGCAGTGCAGGGGGGTTCTATGGCTACACCTTC. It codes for CASSAGGFYGYTF.

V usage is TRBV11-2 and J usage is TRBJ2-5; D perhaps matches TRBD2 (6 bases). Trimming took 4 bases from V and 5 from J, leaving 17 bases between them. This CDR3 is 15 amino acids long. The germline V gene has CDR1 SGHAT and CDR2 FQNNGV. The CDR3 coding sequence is TGTGCCAGCAGCTCCCGACATGGCCGGGGGGAGACCCAGTACTTC. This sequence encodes CASSSRHGRGETQYF.

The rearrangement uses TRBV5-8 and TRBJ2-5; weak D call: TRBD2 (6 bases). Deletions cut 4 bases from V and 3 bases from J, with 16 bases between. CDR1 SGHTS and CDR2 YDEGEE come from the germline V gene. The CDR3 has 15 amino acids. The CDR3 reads CASSTTGTSKETQYF. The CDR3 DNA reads TGTGCCAGCAGCACAACCGGGACTTCAAAAGAGACCCAGTACTTC.